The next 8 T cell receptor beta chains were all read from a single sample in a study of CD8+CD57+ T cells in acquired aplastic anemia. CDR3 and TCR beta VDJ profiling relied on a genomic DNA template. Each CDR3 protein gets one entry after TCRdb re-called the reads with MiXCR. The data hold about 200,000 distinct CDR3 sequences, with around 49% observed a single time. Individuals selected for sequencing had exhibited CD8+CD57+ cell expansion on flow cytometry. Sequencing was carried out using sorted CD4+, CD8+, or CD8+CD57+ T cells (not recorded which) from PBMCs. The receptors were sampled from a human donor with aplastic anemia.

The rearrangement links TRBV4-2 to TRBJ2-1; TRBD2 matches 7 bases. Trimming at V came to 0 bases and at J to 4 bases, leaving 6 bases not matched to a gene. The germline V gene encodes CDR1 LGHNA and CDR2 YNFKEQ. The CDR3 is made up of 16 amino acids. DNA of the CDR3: TGTGCCAGCAGCCAAGATGGAAGCGGGGAGTACAATGAGCAGTTCTTC. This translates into CASSQDGSGEYNEQFF.

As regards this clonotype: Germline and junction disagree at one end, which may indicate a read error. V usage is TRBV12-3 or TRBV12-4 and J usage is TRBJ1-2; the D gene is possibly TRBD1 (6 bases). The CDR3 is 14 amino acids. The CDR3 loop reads CAISEQGGNYGYTF. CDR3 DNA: TGTGCCATCAGTGAGCAAGGGGGAAACTATGGCTACACCTTC.

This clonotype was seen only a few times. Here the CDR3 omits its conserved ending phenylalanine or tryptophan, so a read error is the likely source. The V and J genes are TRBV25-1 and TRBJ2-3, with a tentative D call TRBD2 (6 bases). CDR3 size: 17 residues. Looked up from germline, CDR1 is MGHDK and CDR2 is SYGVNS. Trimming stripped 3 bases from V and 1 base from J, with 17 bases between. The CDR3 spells CASSEPGLGEGTDTQYS. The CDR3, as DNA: TGTGCCAGCAGTGAGCCGGGACTCGGCGAAGGCACAGATACGCAGTATTCT.

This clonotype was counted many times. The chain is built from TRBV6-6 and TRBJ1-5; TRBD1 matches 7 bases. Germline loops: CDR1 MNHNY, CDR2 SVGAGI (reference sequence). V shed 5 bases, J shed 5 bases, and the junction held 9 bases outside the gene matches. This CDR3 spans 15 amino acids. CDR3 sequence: CASSLQGNRDQPQHF. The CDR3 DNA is TGTGCCAGCAGTCTACAGGGGAATAGGGATCAGCCCCAGCATTTT.

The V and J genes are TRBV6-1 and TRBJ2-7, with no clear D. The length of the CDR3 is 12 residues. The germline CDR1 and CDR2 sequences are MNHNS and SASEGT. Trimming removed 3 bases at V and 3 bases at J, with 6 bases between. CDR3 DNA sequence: TGTGCCAGCAGTGACCACAGCTACGAGCAGTACTTC. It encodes CASSDHSYEQYF.

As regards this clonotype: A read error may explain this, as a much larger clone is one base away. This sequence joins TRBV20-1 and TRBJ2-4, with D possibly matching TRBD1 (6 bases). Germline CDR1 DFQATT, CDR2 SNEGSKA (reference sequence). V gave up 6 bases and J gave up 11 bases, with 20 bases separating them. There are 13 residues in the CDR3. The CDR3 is CSARRGLEDVQYF. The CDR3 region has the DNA TGCAGTGCAAGAAGGGGGTTGGAGGACGTTCAGTACTTC.

The CDR3 loop is CASSFPQQERTTGELFF. DNA for the CDR3: TGCGCCAGCAGCTTTCCTCAGCAGGAAAGGACCACCGGGGAGCTGTTTTTT. The V and J genes are TRBV5-1 and TRBJ2-2; D not resolved. The V end was cut by 2 bases, the J end by 4 bases, with 18 bases between. The CDR3 is 17 amino acids. The germline V gene encodes CDR1 SGHRS and CDR2 YFSETQ.

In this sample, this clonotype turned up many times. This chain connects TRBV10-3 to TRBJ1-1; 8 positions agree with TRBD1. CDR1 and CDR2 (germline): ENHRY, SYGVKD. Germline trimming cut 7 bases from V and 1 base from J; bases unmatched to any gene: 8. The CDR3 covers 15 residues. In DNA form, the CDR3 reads TGTGCCATCACTAGAAAACAGGGGGAGAACACTGAAGCTTTCTTT. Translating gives CAITRKQGENTEAFF.